One and the same sample provided the 14 T cell receptor beta chains below, sequenced in a study of monozygotic twins with inflammatory bowel disease. TCRdb processed the 5' RACE reads again and assigns one entry to each CDR3 protein, with no DNA. This specimen shows roughly 200,000 distinct CDR3 sequences; the ten leading clones hold 7.5% to 8%. Sequencing was carried out using blood. The receptors shown here come from a human donor with ulcerative colitis or Crohn's disease, or a healthy co-twin of an affected twin (not recorded which).

The genes are TRBV5-1 and TRBJ2-3; TCRdb reports TRBD1, a call that lacks DNA to check it against. Per the germline V gene, CDR1 is SGHRS and CDR2 is YFSETQ. The CDR3 covers 14 residues. The CDR3: CASRRDRNPDTQYF. The full variable domain, its missing parts supplied by reference TRBV5-1 and TRBJ2-3, is KAGVTQTPRYLIKTRGQQVTLSCSPISGHRSVSWYQQTPGQGLQFLFEYFSETQRNKGNFPGRFSGRQFSNSRSEMNVSTLELGDSALYLCASRRDRNPDTQYFGPGTRLTVL.

This CDR3 is CASTGALSETQYF. V is TRBV27 and J is TRBJ2-5; without DNA, the TCRdb call of TRBD1 cannot be checked. Germline CDR1 and CDR2: MNHEY and SMNVEV (reference sequence). This CDR3 is built from 13 residues.

V is TRBV12-3 or TRBV12-4 and J is TRBJ2-3; the TCRdb call, TRBD1, lacks DNA for checking. This CDR3 is 15 amino acids long. This chain's CDR3 is CASRVGGYGTDTQYF.

This chain links TRBV3-1 with TRBJ1-6; TCRdb's D call of TRBD1 is untestable without DNA. Germline V gene sequence: CDR1 LGHDT, CDR2 YNNKEL (reference sequence). This CDR3 has 15 residues. The CDR3 region is CASSQAGAGNSPLHF.

The chain uses TRBV19 and TRBJ2-7; TCRdb calls TRBD1, which cannot be checked without DNA. CDR3 length equals 14 residues. Germline assignment: CDR1 LNHDA and CDR2 SQIVND (reference sequence). Here the CDR3 reads CASSIVGGSGEQYF. Supplemented by reference TRBV19 and TRBJ2-7, the full variable domain reads DGGITQSPKYLFRKEGQNVTLSCEQNLNHDAMYWYRQDPGQGLRLIYYSQIVNDFQKGDIAEGYSVSREKKESFPLTVTSAQKNPTAFYLCASSIVGGSGEQYFGPGTRLTVT.

This sequence joins TRBV6-1 and TRBJ2-7; TCRdb lists TRBD1, though no DNA is available to test this call. The CDR3 loop spans 16 amino acids. The germline V gene has CDR1 MNHNS and CDR2 SASEGT. Here the CDR3 reads CASTSRRGTGAHEQYF.

V is TRBV4-1 and J is TRBJ1-1; with no DNA, the TCRdb D assignment of TRBD1 cannot be verified. Germline CDR1 MGHRA, CDR2 YSYEKL. The CDR3 length is 16 residues. The CDR3 sequence is CASSLGVREFGTEAFF.

The CDR3 sequence: CASSQPGFLGELFF. The gene calls are TRBV4-1 and TRBJ2-2; TCRdb returns TRBD1, unconfirmable since there is no DNA. Germline CDR1 reads MGHRA; CDR2 reads YSYEKL. This CDR3 region has 14 residues.

The genes are TRBV5-1 and TRBJ2-7; TCRdb outputs TRBD1, but without DNA this stays unchecked. Germline CDR1 and CDR2: SGHRS and YFSETQ. CDR3 length: 15 residues. The CDR3: CASSETGSSSYEQYF.

The rearrangement links TRBV4-1 to TRBJ2-7; the D call of TRBD1 rests on TCRdb alone, since no DNA is present to check it. The germline V gene has CDR1 MGHRA and CDR2 YSYEKL. The CDR3 runs 16 residues. CDR3 amino acids: CASSQAGTAPYYEQYF.

The V and J genes are TRBV24-1 and TRBJ2-3. The CDR3 is 14 amino acids. Germline CDR1 and CDR2: KGHDR and SFDVKD. The CDR3 spells CATSDPRSADTQYF.

The V gene is TRBV5-1, the J gene TRBJ2-1. The CDR3 is made up of 14 amino acids. Germline CDR1 and CDR2: SGHRS and YFSETQ. This CDR3 is CASSLGASYNEQFF.

The chain's CDR3 is CASSSRASLRSNQPQHF. This rearrangement joins TRBV6-5 to TRBJ1-5; TCRdb's D call, TRBD1, is unchecked because there is no DNA. The CDR3 runs to 17 residues. In germline, CDR1 is MNHEY, CDR2 SVGAGI.

The CDR3 loop is CAISDGLGANVLTF. The chain combines TRBV10-3 with TRBJ2-6. There are 14 residues in the CDR3. Per germline, CDR1 ENHRY and CDR2 SYGVKD.